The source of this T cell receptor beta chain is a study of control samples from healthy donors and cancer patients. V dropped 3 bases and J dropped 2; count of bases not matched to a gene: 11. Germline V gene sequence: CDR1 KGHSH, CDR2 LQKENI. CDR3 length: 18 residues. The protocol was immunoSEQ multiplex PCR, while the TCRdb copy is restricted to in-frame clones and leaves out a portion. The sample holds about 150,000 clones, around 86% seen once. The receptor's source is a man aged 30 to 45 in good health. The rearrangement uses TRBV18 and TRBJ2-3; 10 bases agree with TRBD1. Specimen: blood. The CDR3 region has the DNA TGTGCCAGCTCACCCGACAGGGGGCTCGGGATGCCCACAGATACGCAGTATTTT. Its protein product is CASSPDRGLGMPTDTQYF. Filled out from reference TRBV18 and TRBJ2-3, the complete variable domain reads NAGVMQNPRHLVRRRGQEARLRCSPMKGHSHVYWYRQLPEEGLKFMVYLQKENIIDESGMPKERFSAEFPKEGPSILRIQQVVRGDSAAYFCASSPDRGLGMPTDTQYFGPGTRLTVL.